The rows below give T cell receptor beta chains drawn from one sample of a study of shared clonotypes between healthy human individuals. Sequencing was performed with immunoSEQ multiplex PCR; in TCRdb, only in-frame clones are kept and a portion is missing. The sample records some 1.1 million clones, 60% to 80% being singletons. The sequencing sample was made of memory CD4+ T cells from PBMCs. The origin of the receptors is a man aged 18 to 29 in good health. Some clones in this sample may be carry-over from other donors' samples. Both conserved end residues are part of each CDR3. A D gene is named only where the DNA matches it firmly. Clone size is not always given. Where it is, it says once, few, many or a class for expanded clones.

TGTGCCTGGAGTGGTCAGACACAGGGCAATCAGCCCCAGCATTTT	CAWSGQTQGNQPQHF	once	-	TRBV30	TRBJ1-5
TGCGCCAGCAGCTTGGCCGACAGGGGGACCGGGGAGCTGTTTTTT	CASSLADRGTGELFF	-	TRBD1	TRBV5-1	TRBJ2-2
TGTGCCAGCAGTTTATCGGTGCTATACTATGGCTACACCTTC	CASSLSVLYYGYTF	-	-	TRBV27	TRBJ1-2
TGTGCCAGCAGCTTATCGGGTGGGGTAACTGAAGCTTTCTTT	CASSLSGGVTEAFF	once	-	TRBV7-3	TRBJ1-1
TGCGCCAGCAGCTTGGACGGACAAAGCTCCTACGAGCAGTACTTC	CASSLDGQSSYEQYF	once	-	TRBV5-1	TRBJ2-7
TGTGCCAGCAGCCACCACCCTGGGAGGGGATGGGGTGGGGAGCTGTTTTTT	CASSHHPGRGWGGELFF	-	TRBD2	TRBV7-2	TRBJ2-2
TGTGCCAGCAGTTACGCCAGGGGGAAGGGCGGGGAGCTGTTTTTT	CASSYARGKGGELFF	-	TRBD1	TRBV6-5	TRBJ2-2
TGTGCCAGCAGCGGTCTGGAGGCGGCGGGCTATGGCTACACCTTC	CASSGLEAAGYGYTF	-	-	TRBV28	TRBJ1-2
TGTGCCAGCAGTGGAGGGGGCGTCGAAAAACTGTTTTTT	CASSGGGVEKLFF	-	TRBD1	TRBV6-1	TRBJ1-4
TGTGCCAGCAGAACTACGGACAGGGGGGACACCGGGGAGCTGTTTTTT	CASRTTDRGDTGELFF	-	TRBD1	TRBV28	TRBJ2-2
TGTGCCATCAGTGGGGACAGGACGAACACTGAAGCTTTCTTT	CAISGDRTNTEAFF	few	TRBD1	TRBV10-3	TRBJ1-1
TGTGCCAGCACAACCTCAATCTCTGGGGCCAACGTCCTGACTTTC	CASTTSISGANVLTF	-	-	TRBV28	TRBJ2-6
TGTGCCAGCAGCTTTCTGACGGCCATGAACACTGAAGCTTTCTTT	CASSFLTAMNTEAFF	-	-	TRBV7-2	TRBJ1-1
TGTGCCAGTAGACTTTTTTATGGGGACTCAGCTCGAGAGACCCAGTACTTC	CASRLFYGDSARETQYF	-	-	TRBV19	TRBJ2-5
TGTGCCAGCAGCTTAGGGCGAGGAGAGACCCAGTACTTC	CASSLGRGETQYF	-	-	TRBV5-6	TRBJ2-5
TGTGCCAGCAGCTTTGGCCGGGCTTTCACTGAAGCTTTCTTT	CASSFGRAFTEAFF	-	-	TRBV7-9	TRBJ1-1
TGTGCCAGCAGCTTTACGACAGGGGGCAGTGGAAACACCATATATTTT	CASSFTTGGSGNTIYF	-	TRBD1	TRBV7-2	TRBJ1-3
TGTGCCAGCAGCCCAACCTCCCGGGAGAACGGGGATGGCTACACCTTC	CASSPTSRENGDGYTF	-	-	TRBV5-6	TRBJ1-2
TGTGCCAGCAGCTTGGGGCTGACGGAGCCCTACGAGCAGTACTTC	CASSLGLTEPYEQYF	-	-	TRBV11-2	TRBJ2-7
TGTGCCAGTAGTCCTGATGTCCCTCGGGGATATTCGGGAATATCTGGGGCCAACGTCCTGACTTTC	CASSPDVPRGYSGISGANVLTF	-	-	TRBV19	TRBJ2-6
TGTGCCAGCAGCCGGACAGGGAACTACGAGCAGTACTTC	CASSRTGNYEQYF	-	TRBD1	TRBV4-2	TRBJ2-7
TGTGCCAGCAGCTCCACTGGACAGCCCGGCGAGCAGTACTTC	CASSSTGQPGEQYF	few	-	TRBV7-9	TRBJ2-7
TGTGCCAGCAGTTCTCGGACAGGGGGCACTGAAGCTTTCTTT	CASSSRTGGTEAFF	-	TRBD1	TRBV28	TRBJ1-1
TGCGCCAGCAGCTTGGTCGGGTCGAACACTGAAGCTTTCTTT	CASSLVGSNTEAFF	-	-	TRBV5-1	TRBJ1-1
TGTGCCAGCAGTTATGACAGTAACTATGGCTACACCTTC	CASSYDSNYGYTF	-	-	TRBV6-9	TRBJ1-2
TGTGCCAGAAGCTTGGTGCCCCATTATGGGGCTTTCTTT	CARSLVPHYGAFF	once	-	TRBV5-3	TRBJ1-1
TGTGCCAGCAGCCCTCTCACCCGACAGGGGGTAAATGAGCAGTTCTTC	CASSPLTRQGVNEQFF	-	TRBD1	TRBV7-6	TRBJ2-1
TGTGCCACCAGCAGAGATTGGGCAGAAGCTAATGAAAAACTGTTTTTT	CATSRDWAEANEKLFF	-	-	TRBV15	TRBJ1-4
TGTGCCAGCACCGATTGGGACAGTAGCTACGAGCAGTACTTC	CASTDWDSSYEQYF	many	-	TRBV21-1	TRBJ2-7
TGTGCCAGCTCTAACCAAGGACAGATTGGTCTTAACTATGGCTACACCTTC	CASSNQGQIGLNYGYTF	-	-	TRBV18	TRBJ1-2
TGTGCCAGCAGCGTGTCCGCGAGCTCCTACGAGCAGTACTTC	CASSVSASSYEQYF	-	-	TRBV9	TRBJ2-7
TGTGCCAGCGGGTTCTCTGGGGCCAACGTCCTGACTTTC	CASGFSGANVLTF	-	-	TRBV14	TRBJ2-6
TGTGCCAGCAGTTTATTGTTAGGCTCCTACAATGAGCAGTTCTTC	CASSLLLGSYNEQFF	-	-	TRBV28	TRBJ2-1
TGCGCCAGCAGCTTGGAGAGGACTCTCAACTCCTACGAGCAGTACTTC	CASSLERTLNSYEQYF	few	-	TRBV5-1	TRBJ2-7
TGTGCCAGCTCACCCCTGGATGAAGCTTTCTTT	CASSPLDEAFF	once	-	TRBV18	TRBJ1-1
TGTGCCAGCGGGCAGGCGGGCTACACCTTC	CASGQAGYTF	-	-	TRBV6-1	TRBJ1-2
TGTGCCAGCAGAGACAGGGATTATGGCTACACCTTC	CASRDRDYGYTF	-	TRBD1	TRBV6-1	TRBJ1-2
TGTGCCAGCAGTTACCAGGGACGAGGGTACTTC	CASSYQGRGYF	-	-	TRBV6-5	TRBJ2-5
TGTGCCAGCAGTGAACCGGGACGGAACGCCTACGAGCAGTACTTC	CASSEPGRNAYEQYF	-	-	TRBV6-1	TRBJ2-7
TGTGCCACCAGCAGACCTTCAGGGGGAAGGTACACTGAAGCTTTCTTT	CATSRPSGGRYTEAFF	few	TRBD1	TRBV15	TRBJ1-1
TGTGCCATCAGTGTGGCGGGAGGGCCTTGGGAGCAGTACTTC	CAISVAGGPWEQYF	-	TRBD2	TRBV10-3	TRBJ2-7
TGTGCCAGCAGCTTGGTAGGGTCCAATCAGCCCCAGCATTTT	CASSLVGSNQPQHF	-	-	TRBV5-4	TRBJ1-5
TGTGCCACCCTGGTGGCTAATGAAAAACTGTTTTTT	CATLVANEKLFF	-	-	TRBV28	TRBJ1-4
TGCGCCAGCAGCCCCGGGACGGAAAACTACGAGCAGTACTTC	CASSPGTENYEQYF	-	-	TRBV5-1	TRBJ2-7